What follows describes a single TCR beta chain. Its recognized antigen is unknown. Within one base of it there is no much larger clone, and no base qualities were kept. The data originate from a study of blood T cell repertoires in COVID-19 (dated by TCRdb to about 2020). About the study as a whole: The collaborator samples originated in the United States, Italy and Spain and spanned the acute and convalescent phases of COVID-19. A freely available public database, intended as a resource for researchers studying the immune response to SARS-CoV-2, is where the repertoires were released. Deeply sampled blood TCRbeta repertoires from subjects exposed to, actively infected with, or recovered from COVID-19 were included in the dataset. Samples were obtained from the ongoing ImmuneRACE study (first 160 participants) and from 1,000 to 1,500 subjects provided by 6 global collaborators. The sample metadata nearly always contained a de-identified subject ID, COVID-19 status, age in years and sex. Where available, HLA class I and class II types were taken from metadata supplied by the sample provider and were not determined by assay-based typing. The material from the prospective study consisted of cDNA or gDNA derived from T cells, B-cell-depleted T cells, or PBMCs. What the authors observed across the whole study: Clinical and demographic metadata were provided uncurated, with the amount varying by source and participant.

TCRbeta CDR3 regions were amplified from genomic DNA using the immunoSEQ Assay, a bias-controlled multiplex PCR. The authors' analysis ran thus. Nucleated cell counts per sample were estimated from amplification of reference gene primers within the assay. Sequence reads were collapsed and filtered to measure the absolute abundance of every unique TCRbeta CDR3 rearrangement. For each sample, productive Simpson clonality was calculated by taking the square root of Simpson's diversity index across productive rearrangements. Here the immuneACCESS table is served through TCRdb, limited to in-frame sequences with V and J called. Missing clones are a known gap in these copies; in checked studies unresolved V genes cover under half, and the rest lacks a known reason. D and trimming were read from the DNA, whereas the V and J calls and clone size are those reported in that table. The sample records around 300,000 clones, 86% of which are singletons. The ten largest clones capture 3% of the sample.

From its cysteine to its phenylalanine, the CDR3 spans 17 amino acids. Only the CDR3 DNA is retained, 51 bases long and in frame from the first base. Germline trimming amounts to 8 bases on V and 0 bases on J, with 14 as the count of junction bases outside the gene matches. CDR1 and CDR2 (GTSNPN, SVGIG) derive from the germline V gene (reference sequence). The collaborating institutions used their own protocols to collect whole blood in K2EDTA tubes. For TCRbeta analysis, collaborators shipped samples as frozen whole blood, isolated PBMCs, or DNA extracted from either of those sample types. The sequencing sample was made of peripheral blood. The sequence was collected from a young woman with active or convalescent COVID-19. The chain employs TRBV30 and TRBJ2-1; 9 bases in the junction line up with TRBD2. Here is the DNA: TGTGCCGCCCGGCGGTCTAGCGGGGTAAGCTCCTACAATGAGCAGTTCTTC. Its coded protein is CAARRSSGVSSYNEQFF.